These 5 T cell receptor beta chains share one sample of origin, sequenced in a study of blood T cells in healthy people across ages. The authors ran a second PCR of about 7 to 11 cycles using a sample-barcoded 5' primer and a J-beta primer mix. TCRdb analysed the 5' RACE reads with MiXCR anew, one entry per CDR3 protein. The table records approximately 1.5 million distinct CDR3 sequences, under 55% of them present only once. Material for sequencing was blood. Receptors originate from a woman aged 18-29 years in good health.

This clonotype appeared many times. This rearrangement joins TRBV29-1 to TRBJ2-5, with TRBD2 matching 11 bases. Germline trimming cut 6 bases from V and 11 bases from J; bases unmatched to any gene: 14. Germline V gene sequence: CDR1 SQVTM, CDR2 ANQGSEA. This CDR3 has 14 amino acids. CDR3 loop: CSVSSGRAYGEQYF. In DNA, the CDR3 is TGCAGCGTCAGTAGCGGGAGGGCCTATGGAGAGCAGTACTTC.

CDR3 amino acids: CASSPENWGYGYTF. The CDR3 DNA follows: TGTGCCAGCAGCCCGGAGAATTGGGGATATGGCTACACCTTC. The V and J genes are TRBV7-9 and TRBJ1-2; D remains ambiguous. Between the trimmed V and J ends, which lost 5 bases and 5 bases, there was a span of 15 bases. The CDR3 loop spans 14 amino acids. CDR1 SEHNR and CDR2 FQNEAQ come from the germline V gene (reference sequence).

In this sample, this clonotype turned up a few times. The V gene is TRBV24-1, the J gene TRBJ1-5, with 7 bases aligning to TRBD1. Losses at the gene ends were 5 bases for V and 4 bases for J; bases not matched to a gene: 4. The V gene's germline CDR1 is KGHDR and CDR2 SFDVKD. The CDR3 extends over 14 amino acids. CDR3 sequence (DNA): TGTGCCACCAGTGCCCAGGGGGGGAATCAGCCCCAGCATTTT. Translating it yields CATSAQGGNQPQHF.

This clonotype has a single count. A read error may be the cause here, since a much bigger clone is one base away. The chain links TRBV4-2 to TRBJ2-2, with TRBD2 identical over 10 bases. Germline assignment: CDR1 LGHNA and CDR2 YNFKEQ. The length of the CDR3 is 16 residues. The CDR3 loop is CTSSQELAGVTGELFF. CDR3 DNA: TGTACCAGCAGCCAAGAGCTAGCGGGAGTCACCGGGGAGCTGTTTTTT.

This chain uses TRBV5-1 with TRBJ2-3; possible D gene TRBD2, 7 bases. Germline V gene lookup returns CDR1 SGHRS and CDR2 YFSETQ. CDR3 length: 16 amino acids. Trimming shortened V by 1 base and J by 4 bases, and 16 bases separated the two germline ends. DNA for the CDR3: TGCGCCAGCAGCTTGTTGGCGGGGGCAGTACCAGATACGCAGTATTTT. The encoded protein is CASSLLAGAVPDTQYF.